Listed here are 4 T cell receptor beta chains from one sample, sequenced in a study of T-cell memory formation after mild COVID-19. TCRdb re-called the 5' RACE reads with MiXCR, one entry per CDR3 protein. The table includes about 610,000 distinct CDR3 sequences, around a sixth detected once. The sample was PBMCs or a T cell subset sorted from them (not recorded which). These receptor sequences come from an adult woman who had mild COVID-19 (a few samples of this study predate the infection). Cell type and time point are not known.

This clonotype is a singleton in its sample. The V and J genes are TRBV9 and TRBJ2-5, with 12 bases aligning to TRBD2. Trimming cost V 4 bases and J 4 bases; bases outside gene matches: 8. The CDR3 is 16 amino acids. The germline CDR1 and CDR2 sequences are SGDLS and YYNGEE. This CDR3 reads CASSKTLAGGTETQYF. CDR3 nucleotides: TGTGCCAGCAGCAAGACTCTAGCGGGGGGGACAGAGACCCAGTACTTC.

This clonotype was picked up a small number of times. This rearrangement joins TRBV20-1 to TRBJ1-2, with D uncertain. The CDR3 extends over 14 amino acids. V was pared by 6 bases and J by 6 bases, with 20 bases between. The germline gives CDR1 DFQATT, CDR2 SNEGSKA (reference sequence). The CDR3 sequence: CSAPPQAPLHGYTF. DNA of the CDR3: TGCAGTGCCCCCCCCCAGGCCCCCCTTCATGGCTACACCTTC.

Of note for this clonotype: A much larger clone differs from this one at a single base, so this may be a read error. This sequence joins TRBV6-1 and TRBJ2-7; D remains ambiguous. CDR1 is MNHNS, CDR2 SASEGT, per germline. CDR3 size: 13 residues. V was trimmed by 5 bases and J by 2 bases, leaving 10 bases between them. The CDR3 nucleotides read TGTGCCAGCAGTTTAACCGCGACCTACGAGCAGTACTTC. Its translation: CASSLTATYEQYF.

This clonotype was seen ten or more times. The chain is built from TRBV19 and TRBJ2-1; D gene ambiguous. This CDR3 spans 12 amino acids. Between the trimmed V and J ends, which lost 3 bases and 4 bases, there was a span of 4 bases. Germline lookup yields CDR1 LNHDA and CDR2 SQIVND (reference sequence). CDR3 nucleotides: TGTGCCAGTAGTATCGGGTACAATGAGCAGTTCTTC. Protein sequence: CASSIGYNEQFF.